This T cell receptor (beta chain) is from a study of human T cells and chemical hapten exposure. The germline V gene encodes CDR1 MDHEN and CDR2 SYDVKM. This CDR3 is 13 amino acids long. The V gene lost 7 bases and the J gene lost 9 bases, with 16 bases spanning the gap. In this sample, this clonotype turned up many times. Each CDR3 protein gets one entry after TCRdb re-called the RACE reads with MiXCR. The sample lists some 65,000 distinct CDR3 sequences; around 6.3% were seen once. Time point noted: healthy volunteer bleed at 6 weeks. Extraction yielded total RNA from whole blood (unfractionated). The receptor was derived from a female donor in good health. Some clones in this sample may be carry-over from other donors' samples. Sequencing was done on a sample of whole blood. J is TRBJ1-5 and V is TRBV28; D call uncertain. The DNA for the CDR3 is TGTGCCAGCACCAAAGTTGGAGTTCCGCCCCAGCATTTT. As protein: CASTKVGVPPQHF.